These T cell receptor beta chains were read from a single sample in a study of human T cells and chemical hapten exposure. Each CDR3 protein is one row after TCRdb ran MiXCR on the RACE reads. The sample records tens of thousands of distinct CDR3 sequences, approximately 8% being singletons. The source material was whole blood, sampled in connection with sensitization to the hapten diphenylcyclopropenone (DPC). The receptors stem from a woman aged 25 to 39 with alopecia areata. Some clones in this sample may be carry-over from other donors' samples. The CDR3 runs from the conserved cysteine through the conserved F or W. A D gene is named only where the DNA matches it firmly. Clone size, where shown, is once, few, many, or a class for clones that have expanded.

V gene	CDR3 length	clone size	J gene	D gene	CDR3 protein	CDR3 DNA
TRBV5-1	18	many	TRBJ2-7	TRBD2	CASSPGGLAGPGAYEQYF	TGCGCCAGCAGCCCCGGTGGCCTAGCGGGGCCCGGAGCCTACGAGCAGTACTTC
TRBV3-1	15	many	TRBJ1-2	.	CASSQGQEKNYGYTF	TGTGCCAGCAGCCAAGGACAGGAGAAGAACTATGGCTACACCTTC
TRBV5-1	16	few	TRBJ1-6	.	CASSFGPLSGNSPLHF	TGCGCCAGCAGCTTTGGGCCGCTATCGGGCAATTCACCCCTCCACTTT
TRBV23-1	15	many	TRBJ2-7	.	CASSQWGGGAYEQYF	TGCGCCAGCAGTCAATGGGGAGGGGGCGCCTACGAGCAGTACTTC
TRBV12-5	13	few	TRBJ1-1	.	CASGLAGVGRAFF	TGTGCTAGTGGTTTGGCCGGGGTCGGGCGAGCTTTCTTT
TRBV5-4	14	.	TRBJ1-1	.	CASSRKGQEVEAFF	TGTGCCAGCAGCCGCAAGGGACAAGAAGTTGAAGCTTTCTTT
TRBV27	13	.	TRBJ1-2	.	CASKTQEAYGYTF	TGTGCCAGCAAGACACAGGAGGCCTATGGCTACACCTTC
TRBV5-1	16	many	TRBJ2-3	.	CASSPDPPGYTDTQYF	TGCGCCAGCAGCCCCGACCCCCCGGGGTACACAGATACGCAGTATTTT
TRBV5-4	12	.	TRBJ1-1	.	CASSGRNTEAFF	TGTGCCAGCAGTGGCCGGAACACTGAAGCTTTCTTT
TRBV18	16	few	TRBJ1-2	TRBD1	CASSPREDRGDYGYTF	TGTGCCAGCTCACCACGAGAGGACAGGGGGGACTATGGCTACACCTTC
TRBV2	14	.	TRBJ1-2	.	CASSLYGSLDGYTF	TGTGCCAGCAGTTTATACGGATCGCTCGATGGCTACACCTTC
TRBV27	14	.	TRBJ1-1	TRBD1	CASSSYRGRDEAFF	TGTGCCAGCAGTTCCTACAGGGGGCGGGATGAAGCTTTCTTT
TRBV7-2	13	few	TRBJ1-1	TRBD1	CASSRGQEPEAFF	TGTGCCAGCAGCAGAGGACAGGAGCCTGAAGCTTTCTTT
TRBV20-1	12	many	TRBJ2-3	.	CSPMGGTDTQYF	TGCAGTCCCATGGGGGGCACAGATACGCAGTATTTT
TRBV7-9	14	.	TRBJ2-1	.	CASSPGSSYNEQFF	TGTGCCAGCAGCCCGGGTAGCTCCTACAATGAGCAGTTCTTC
TRBV7-2	15	few	TRBJ2-7	TRBD2	CASSVTSGGSYEQYF	TGTGCCAGCAGCGTGACTAGCGGGGGATCCTACGAGCAGTACTTC
TRBV5-1	13	many	TRBJ2-1	TRBD1	CASRYRQGNEQFF	TGCGCCAGCAGGTACCGACAGGGGAATGAGCAGTTCTTC
TRBV2	16	.	TRBJ2-7	TRBD2	CASSEGGGTGPYEQYF	TGTGCCAGCAGTGAAGGGGGGGGGACCGGCCCCTACGAGCAGTACTTC
TRBV12-3/TRBV12-4	17	many	TRBJ1-5	.	CASSLEGGQIRNQPQHF	TGTGCCAGCAGTTTAGAGGGAGGACAAATTCGGAATCAGCCCCAGCATTTT
TRBV13	16	.	TRBJ1-1	TRBD1	CASSLVGTGVNTEAFF	TGTGCCAGCAGCTTAGTGGGGACAGGGGTGAACACTGAAGCTTTCTTT
TRBV5-1	13	few	TRBJ2-2	.	CASGREQPGELFF	TGCGCCAGCGGACGGGAACAGCCCGGGGAGCTGTTTTTT
TRBV5-5	15	few	TRBJ2-7	.	CASSYDGGEGREQYF	TGTGCCAGCAGTTACGATGGGGGCGAAGGCCGCGAGCAGTACTTC
TRBV10-3	15	many	TRBJ2-5	.	CAISDGSGYQETQYF	TGTGCCATCAGTGATGGTTCAGGATACCAAGAGACCCAGTACTTC
TRBV7-9	16	.	TRBJ2-3	TRBD2	CASSLALDSGGDTQYF	TGTGCCAGCAGCTTAGCGCTGGATAGCGGGGGCGATACGCAGTATTTT
TRBV27	14	few	TRBJ2-7	.	CASSFLAGSYEQYF	TGTGCCAGCAGTTTTTTGGCGGGCTCCTACGAGCAGTACTTC
TRBV19	14	.	TRBJ1-2	.	CASSTQGWPYGYTF	TGTGCCAGTAGTACCCAGGGTTGGCCCTATGGCTACACCTTC
TRBV13	17	many	TRBJ2-5	.	CASSQRSKVGAQETQYF	TGTGCCAGCAGCCAACGCTCCAAGGTCGGGGCCCAAGAGACCCAGTACTTC
TRBV3-1	15	many	TRBJ2-3	TRBD1	CASSPRDRGPDTQYF	TGTGCCAGCAGCCCCCGGGACAGGGGTCCCGATACGCAGTATTTT
TRBV5-1	13	.	TRBJ2-7	.	CASSLVLFSEQYF	TGCGCCAGCAGCTTGGTGCTATTTTCCGAGCAGTACTTC
TRBV20-1	18	.	TRBJ2-5	TRBD2	CSATGLAGGPAIQETQYF	TGCAGTGCCACTGGACTAGCGGGGGGACCGGCCATCCAAGAGACCCAGTACTTC
TRBV7-3	15	many	TRBJ1-2	.	CASSFPRGLIYGYTF	TGTGCCAGCAGCTTCCCCCGAGGACTCATTTATGGCTACACCTTC
TRBV27	14	many	TRBJ1-5	.	CASSFGRSNQPQHF	TGTGCCAGCAGTTTTGGGCGGTCCAATCAGCCCCAGCATTTT
TRBV20-1	19	.	TRBJ1-1	.	CSARDSSRGSGTVWPEAFF	TGCAGTGCTAGAGATTCGAGCAGGGGATCAGGGACCGTGTGGCCTGAAGCTTTCTTT
TRBV29-1	17	.	TRBJ2-3	.	CSAGGPRGALPTDTQYF	TGCAGCGCTGGGGGACCCCGGGGGGCCCTCCCTACAGATACGCAGTATTTT
TRBV27	15	few	TRBJ2-5	.	CASSLLGGVGETQYF	TGTGCCAGCAGTTTATTAGGCGGGGTTGGAGAGACCCAGTACTTC
TRBV6-1	13	.	TRBJ1-2	.	CAIEWGPNYGYTF	TGTGCCATCGAGTGGGGACCGAACTATGGCTACACCTTC
TRBV20-1	14	few	TRBJ2-7	.	CSATPSDSLYEQYF	TGCAGTGCTACTCCATCGGACAGCCTTTACGAGCAGTACTTC
TRBV5-1	18	few	TRBJ2-4	.	CASSLGGGADLAKNIQYF	TGCGCCAGCAGCTTGGGAGGGGGGGCTGATCTCGCCAAAAACATTCAGTACTTC
TRBV19	16	few	TRBJ1-1	.	CASIRPLGSGNTEAFF	TGTGCCAGTATACGACCCTTGGGTTCGGGGAACACTGAAGCTTTCTTT
TRBV2	14	.	TRBJ2-1	.	CASSSWTGYNEQFF	TGTGCCAGCAGCTCCTGGACTGGGTACAATGAGCAGTTCTTC
TRBV10-3	14	.	TRBJ1-1	TRBD1	CAIGQGGGYTEAFF	TGTGCCATTGGACAGGGAGGGGGATACACTGAAGCTTTCTTT
TRBV6-1	16	many	TRBJ2-1	.	CASSEGAALDYNEQFF	TGTGCCAGCAGTGAAGGGGCAGCTCTGGACTACAATGAGCAGTTCTTC
TRBV20-1	14	many	TRBJ2-3	.	CSASEAGPTDTQYF	TGCAGTGCTAGTGAGGCGGGGCCAACAGATACGCAGTATTTT
TRBV7-9	14	many	TRBJ1-1	.	CASSNRQAGTEAFF	TGTGCCAGCAGCAACCGACAGGCGGGTACTGAAGCTTTCTTT
TRBV20-1	14	many	TRBJ2-5	.	CSARGPNRQETQYF	TGCAGTGCTCGGGGGCCCAACCGACAAGAGACCCAGTACTTC
TRBV3-1	17	many	TRBJ1-1	TRBD1	CASTHSKRTGPGTEAFF	TGTGCCAGCACTCACTCTAAGCGGACAGGGCCGGGCACTGAAGCTTTCTTT
TRBV29-1	13	many	TRBJ2-3	.	CSAGTYNTDTQYF	TGCAGCGCAGGGACATACAACACAGATACGCAGTATTTT
TRBV12-5	13	many	TRBJ2-7	.	CASGLSSLREQYF	TGTGCTAGTGGCCTCTCCTCCCTCAGGGAGCAGTACTTC